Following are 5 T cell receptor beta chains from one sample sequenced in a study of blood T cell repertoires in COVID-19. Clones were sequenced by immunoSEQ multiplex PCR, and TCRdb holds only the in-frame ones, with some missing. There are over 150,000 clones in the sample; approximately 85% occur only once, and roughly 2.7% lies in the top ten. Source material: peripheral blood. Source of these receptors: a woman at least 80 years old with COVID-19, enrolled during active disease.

CDR3 residues: CASSPFRGGNTIYF. In DNA form, the CDR3 reads TGTGCCAGCAGCCCCTTCCGAGGTGGAAACACCATATATTTT. V gene TRBV3-1 (or the pseudogene TRBV3-2) combines with J gene TRBJ1-3; D uncertain. The CDR3 totals 14 residues. Between the trimmed V and J ends, which lost 4 bases and 3 bases, there was a span of 10 bases. In germline, CDR1 is LGHDT, CDR2 YNNKEL (reference sequence).

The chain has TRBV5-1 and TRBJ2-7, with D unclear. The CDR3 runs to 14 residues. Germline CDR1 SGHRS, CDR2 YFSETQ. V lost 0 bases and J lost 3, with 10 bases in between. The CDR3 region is CASSLAGTYYEQYF. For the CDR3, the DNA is TGCGCCAGCAGCTTGGCAGGAACCTACTACGAGCAGTACTTC.

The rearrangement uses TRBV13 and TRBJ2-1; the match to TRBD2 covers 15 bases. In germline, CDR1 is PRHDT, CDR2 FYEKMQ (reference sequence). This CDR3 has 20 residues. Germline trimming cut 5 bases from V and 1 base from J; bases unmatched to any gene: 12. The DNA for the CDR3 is TGTGCCAGCAGCCGTTACTCAAGGACTAGCGGGAGGGGTTCCTACAATGAGCAGTTCTTC. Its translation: CASSRYSRTSGRGSYNEQFF. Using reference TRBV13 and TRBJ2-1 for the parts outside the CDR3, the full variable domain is AAGVIQSPRHLIKEKRETATLKCYPIPRHDTVYWYQQGPGQDPQFLISFYEKMQSDKGSIPDRFSAQQFSDYHSELNMSSLELGDSALYFCASSRYSRTSGRGSYNEQFFGPGTRLTVL.

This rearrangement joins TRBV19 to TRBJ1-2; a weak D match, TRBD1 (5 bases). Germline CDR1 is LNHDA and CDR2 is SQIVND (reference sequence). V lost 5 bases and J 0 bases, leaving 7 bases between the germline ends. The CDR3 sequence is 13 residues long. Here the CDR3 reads CASSPDTNYGYTF. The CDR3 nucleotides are TGTGCCAGTAGTCCGGACACTAACTATGGCTACACCTTC. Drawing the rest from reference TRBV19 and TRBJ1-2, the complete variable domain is DGGITQSPKYLFRKEGQNVTLSCEQNLNHDAMYWYRQDPGQGLRLIYYSQIVNDFQKGDIAEGYSVSREKKESFPLTVTSAQKNPTAFYLCASSPDTNYGYTFGSGTRLTVV.

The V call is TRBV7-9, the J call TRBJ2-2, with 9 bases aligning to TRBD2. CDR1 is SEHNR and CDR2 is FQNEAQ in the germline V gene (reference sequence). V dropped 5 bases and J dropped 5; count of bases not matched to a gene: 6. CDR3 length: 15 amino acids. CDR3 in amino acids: CASSVEAGGTGELFF. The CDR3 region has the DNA TGTGCCAGCAGCGTAGAAGCGGGGGGAACCGGGGAGCTGTTTTTT.